This record concerns one T cell receptor (beta chain) sequence. Its antigen remains unidentified. Other DNA sequences in the same sample also yield this CDR3. Per germline, CDR1 SGHRS and CDR2 YFSETQ. The germline V and J ends were trimmed by 0 bases and 5 bases, with 11 bases remaining between them. The CDR3 contains 15 residues. These data are taken from a study of T cell responses to AZD1222 COVID-19 vaccine. Study-wide findings and caveats: Just a handful of people given AZD1222 tested seropositive at baseline.

The data were produced by immunoSEQ multiplex PCR, yet TCRdb's version contains in-frame clones alone and is incomplete. The sample lists approximately 180,000 clones, roughly 90% occurring once. The J gene is TRBJ2-2, the V gene TRBV5-1, with a possible D match to TRBD1 (7 bases). This receptor was taken from an adult in good health. Sequenced material: peripheral blood, taken on day 0 of AZD1222 vaccination. The CDR3 reads CASSLVQGGTGELFF. The CDR3 DNA is TGCGCCAGCAGCTTGGTTCAGGGGGGAACCGGGGAGCTGTTTTTT.